The entry that follows covers one T cell receptor beta chain sequence. Antigen: not known. The CDR3 totals 17 residues. Germline V gene lookup returns CDR1 LNHDA and CDR2 SQIVND (reference sequence). The J segment lost 5 bases and the V segment lost 2 bases, leaving 9 bases of the junction unmatched. Systemic immunosuppression or a history of autoimmune disease excluded patients. The sample comes from a study of OX40 agonist ivuxolimab in advanced cancers. Study as a whole: An anti-OX40 (CD134) antibody with agonistic activity, ivuxolimab, was administered to patients.

Study-level findings and limits: At doses 0.1 to 3.0 mg/kg, CD4+ and CD8+ clones expanded. Fewer expanded clones were found on average in CD4+ than in CD8+ T cells.

The assay was immunoSEQ multiplex PCR, and TCRdb's table has in-frame clones only and misses some. The repertoire includes some 70,000 clones, less than 90% of them detected once, and 2% to 2.5% sits in the top ten. V gene TRBV19 combines with J gene TRBJ2-2; 9 bases align to TRBD2. The input for sequencing was CD4+ or CD8+ T cells sorted from blood, taken in a trial of the OX40 agonist ivuxolimab. The TCR was taken from an adult with an advanced solid tumor such as melanoma, head and neck, liver or kidney cancer. In DNA form, the CDR3 reads TGTGCCAGTAGTATATCTGGCGGGAGGGCCCGGACCGGGGAGCTGTTTTTT. This codes for CASSISGGRARTGELFF.